The entry below describes one T cell receptor (beta chain). Its antigen target is currently unknown. It has no much larger one-base neighbor in the sample; base qualities were not kept. Donors were roughly 40 systemically healthy Caucasian individuals from Russia aged 6 to 90 years. Around 9.9 milliliters of peripheral blood were collected from each donor into EDTA-treated Vacutainer tubes. PBMCs were isolated by Ficoll-Paque density-gradient centrifugation, with at least 6 million obtained per sample. Total RNA, at least 6 micrograms per sample, was extracted from PBMCs with Trizol reagent. For every donor, an aliquot of PBMCs went through flow cytometry to measure the percentages of naive CD45RAhigh/CD27high T cells. Library preparation used 5' RACE. Data came from an Illumina HiSeq 2500. A second PCR of about 6 to 12 cycles was run with a J-beta primer mix and a sample-barcoded 5' primer. Each TCR beta cDNA molecule received a unique molecular identifier from a template-switch 5' adaptor carrying 12 random nucleotides. At least 2.5 million CDR3-containing paired-end reads were obtained from each sample. First-strand cDNA was synthesized from all RNA with the Mint cDNA synthesis kit, primed by a TRBC-specific oligonucleotide. Following uracil-DNA glycosylase treatment, a first 18-cycle PCR with universal primers M1SS and BC2_uni_R was performed on all cDNA. On the study's bioinformatics: For normalization, 1 million high-quality reads were randomly selected from each sample, with every read carrying a distinct molecular identifier. Reads with shared molecular identifiers were discarded instead of being binned into consensus sequences. MiTCR, run with a Q25 quality threshold and the strictest error-elimination algorithm, handled CDR3 identification, clonotype clustering and error correction. A nonparametric unseen species model with Euler transformation was used to estimate a lower bound on total TCR beta diversity. In-frame beta chains were kept once TCRdb had trimmed the public reads at Q25 with fastp and called clones with MiXCR. Identical CDR3 proteins give one entry, which carries the most common genes and DNA. The V and J calls come from TCRdb's annotation, not from the publication. The sample yields around 650,000 distinct CDR3 sequences; about 30% were counted once. Over 15% of the sample is held by the ten biggest clonotypes.

Including cysteine and phenylalanine, the CDR3 has 11 amino acids. The retained sequence is limited to the CDR3, 33 bases, with the frame set at the first base. V lost 6 bases and J lost 5 bases; the stretch between them is 8 bases long. CDR1 and CDR2 are read off the germline V gene as MDHEN and SYDVKM. This sample is drawn from a study of blood T cells in healthy people across ages (dated by TCRdb to the mid-2010s). Regarding the study in general: In model experiments, template switching captured about one uniquely barcoded TCR beta cDNA molecule for every two T cells. Age-related changes in TCR beta repertoire diversity were measured in the study by deep sequencing normalized with unique cDNA molecular identifiers. Four age groups were formed from the donors: young (average about 15 years), middle-aged (approximately 40), aged (about 62) and long-lived (around 82). To avoid experimental bias, donors of different ages were spread randomly across the sequencing lanes. For two donors (one aged 18 to 30 and one aged 80 or older), the study analyzed two additional independent replicas of 1 million unique cDNA reads from the same blood draw.

Study-level results and caveats: A strong correlation was found between observed TCR beta diversity and the percentage of naive T cells measured by flow cytometry. Observed TCR beta diversity per million T cells fell roughly linearly with age, and a significant reduction was already apparent by age around 40. Donor CMV infection status was unknown, potentially confounding age-related changes in expanded clonotypes. Since profiling was done on bulk unsorted PBMCs, naive and antigen-experienced compartments could not be conclusively compared. Estimates of total diversity based on one million sequenced T cells were considered lower bounds and underestimates. Compared with the aged group, the long-lived group had more naive CD4+ T cells, fewer expanded clones and increased TCR diversity, suggesting age selection.

The source material was blood. This TCR was recovered from a woman aged 80 or older in good health. Donor details come from another sample of the same person, matched by shared clones. The chain is made from TRBV28 and TRBJ2-7; too little of a D gene remains to name it. The CDR3 protein is CASRGIDEQYF. The nucleotides are TGTGCCAGCAGAGGGATCGACGAGCAGTACTTC.